This TCR beta chain comes out of a study of cytotoxic CD8 clonotypes in ibrutinib-treated CLL. PBMCs that had been cryopreserved were the source of 1.5 to 2 micrograms of genomic DNA for TCR beta libraries. The assay was immunoSEQ multiplex PCR, and TCRdb's table has in-frame clones only and misses some. The data contain around 160,000 clones, roughly 88% of them singletons. In the case of this clone: The antigen is undetermined.

The CDR3 is 15 residues long. Germline V gene lookup returns CDR1 MNHEY and CDR2 SMNVEV (reference sequence). V shed 7 bases and J 3 bases; nucleotides not matched to a gene: 8. Study-level points and caveats: Clonality climbed at ibrutinib response, then dropped toward baseline at progression.

The V call is TRBV27, the J call TRBJ2-1; TRBD1 matches 8 bases. The TCR comes from a human donor with chronic lymphocytic leukemia. The source material was PBMCs, sampled at disease progression, from a patient treated with ibrutinib. CDR3 DNA: TGTGCCAGCACACGAACGGGACAGGTCTACAATGAGCAGTTCTTC. Protein product: CASTRTGQVYNEQFF.